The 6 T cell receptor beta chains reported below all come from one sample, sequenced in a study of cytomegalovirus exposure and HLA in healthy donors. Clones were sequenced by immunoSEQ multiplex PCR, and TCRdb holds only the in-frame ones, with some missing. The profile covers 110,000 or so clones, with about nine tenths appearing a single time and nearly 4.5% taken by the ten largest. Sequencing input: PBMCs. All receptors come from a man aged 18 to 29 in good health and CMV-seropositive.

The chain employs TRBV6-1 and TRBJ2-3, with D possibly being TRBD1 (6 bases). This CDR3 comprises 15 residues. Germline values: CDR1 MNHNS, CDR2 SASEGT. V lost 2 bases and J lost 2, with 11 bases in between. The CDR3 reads CASSEKGELTDTQYF. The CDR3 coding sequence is TGTGCCAGCAGTGAAAAGGGGGAGCTCACAGATACGCAGTATTTT.

For the CDR3, the DNA is TGTGCCAGCAGGGGACAGGGTCGTAATGAGCAGTTCTTC. Protein sequence: CASRGQGRNEQFF. The chain uses TRBV2 and TRBJ2-1, with 9 bases lining up with TRBD1. Germline CDR1 is SNHLY and CDR2 is FYNNEI. The CDR3 has 13 residues. The junction had 4 bases not matched to a gene; V was cut back by 6 bases and J by 7 bases.

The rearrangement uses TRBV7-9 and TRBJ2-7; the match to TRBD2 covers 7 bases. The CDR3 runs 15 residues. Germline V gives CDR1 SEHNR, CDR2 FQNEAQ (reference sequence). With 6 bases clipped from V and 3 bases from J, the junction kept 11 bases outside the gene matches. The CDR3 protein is CASSALGGFDYEQYF. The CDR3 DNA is TGTGCCAGCAGTGCCCTGGGAGGGTTCGACTACGAGCAGTACTTC.

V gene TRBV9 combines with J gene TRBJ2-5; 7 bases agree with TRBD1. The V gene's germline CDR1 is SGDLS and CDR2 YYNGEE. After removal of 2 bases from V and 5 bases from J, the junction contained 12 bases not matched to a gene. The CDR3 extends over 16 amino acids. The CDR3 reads CASSVRRGGQDETQYF. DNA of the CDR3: TGTGCCAGCAGCGTGAGGAGAGGGGGCCAGGATGAGACCCAGTACTTC.

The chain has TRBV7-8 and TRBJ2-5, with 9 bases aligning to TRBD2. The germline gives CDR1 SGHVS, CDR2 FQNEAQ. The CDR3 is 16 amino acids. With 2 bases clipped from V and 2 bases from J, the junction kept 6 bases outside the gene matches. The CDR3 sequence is CASSLFMSGRQETQYF. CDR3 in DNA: TGTGCCAGCAGCTTATTCATGAGCGGGAGGCAAGAGACCCAGTACTTC.

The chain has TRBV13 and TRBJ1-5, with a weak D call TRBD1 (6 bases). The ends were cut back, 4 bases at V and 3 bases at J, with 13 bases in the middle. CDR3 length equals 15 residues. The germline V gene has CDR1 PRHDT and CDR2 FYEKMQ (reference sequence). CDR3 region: CASSSSGTLNQPQHF. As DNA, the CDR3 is TGTGCCAGCAGCTCGTCCGGGACACTCAATCAGCCCCAGCATTTT.